Here is one T cell receptor (beta chain) with its context. Its matching antigen is unknown. The data stem from a study of blood T cells in healthy people across ages. Overall study findings and caveats: Investigators viewed diversity estimates from one million T cells as underestimates, the study reported.

In germline, CDR1 is MNHEY, CDR2 SVGEGT. There are 14 residues in the CDR3. V shed 2 bases and J 12 bases; nucleotides not matched to a gene: 7. Together with a sample-barcoded 5' primer, a J-beta primer mix was included in a second PCR lasting roughly 6 to 12 cycles. TCRdb reprocessed the 5' RACE reads with MiXCR, giving one entry per CDR3 protein. The sample holds approximately 1,000,000 distinct CDR3 sequences, around 43% seen once. This chain links TRBV6-2 or TRBV6-3 with TRBJ2-7; 13 bases fit TRBD2. The TCR sequence derives from an older woman in good health. The sequenced sample was blood. The DNA for the CDR3 is TGTGCCAGCAGTTACCTCGGACTAGCGGGAGTAATGTACTTC. Residues: CASSYLGLAGVMYF.